The clone carrying this T cell receptor beta chain appeared many times. The data were obtained in a study of T cells in Graves' hyperthyroidism and ophthalmopathy. This CDR3 has 17 residues. The V and J ends lost 4 bases and 3 bases respectively, with 22 bases between them. It was approximately 9.7 ml of fresh peripheral blood that supplied the PBMCs. Amplification targeted TCR beta CDR3 regions from RNA transcripts. The HTBI set primed first-round TCR CDR3 RT-PCR. MiXCR was run by TCRdb on the multiplex PCR reads, yielding one entry per CDR3 protein. The sample contains around 500,000 distinct CDR3 sequences, about 16% of which appear only once.

The receptor was isolated from a woman in her twenties or thirties with Graves' ophthalmopathy. The chain has TRBV12-3 or TRBV12-4 and TRBJ2-7, with D possibly being TRBD1 or TRBD2 (5 bases each). The sequencing input was blood. CDR3 region: CASSWAGTAGAYYEQYF. The CDR3 bases are TGTGCCAGCAGTTGGGCCGGGACCGCGGGCGCGTACTACGAGCAGTACTTC.